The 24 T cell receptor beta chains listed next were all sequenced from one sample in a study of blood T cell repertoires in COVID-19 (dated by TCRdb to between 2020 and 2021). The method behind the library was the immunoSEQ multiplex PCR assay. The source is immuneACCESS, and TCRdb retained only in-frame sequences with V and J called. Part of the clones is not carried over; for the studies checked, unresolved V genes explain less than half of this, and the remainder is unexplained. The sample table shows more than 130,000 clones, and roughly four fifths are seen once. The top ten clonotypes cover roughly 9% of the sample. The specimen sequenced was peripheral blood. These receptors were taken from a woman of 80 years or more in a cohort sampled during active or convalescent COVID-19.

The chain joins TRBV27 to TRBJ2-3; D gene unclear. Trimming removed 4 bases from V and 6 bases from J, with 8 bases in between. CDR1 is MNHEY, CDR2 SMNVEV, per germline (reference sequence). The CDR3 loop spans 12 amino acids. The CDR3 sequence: CASSSWRDTQYF. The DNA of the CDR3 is TGTGCCAGCAGTTCGTGGCGGGATACGCAGTATTTT.

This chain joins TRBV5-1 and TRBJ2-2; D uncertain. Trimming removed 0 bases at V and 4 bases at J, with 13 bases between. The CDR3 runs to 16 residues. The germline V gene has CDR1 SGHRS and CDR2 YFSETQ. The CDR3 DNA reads TGCGCCAGCAGCTTGGTAGCAGCTGCAACCACCGGGGAGCTGTTTTTT. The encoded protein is CASSLVAAATTGELFF.

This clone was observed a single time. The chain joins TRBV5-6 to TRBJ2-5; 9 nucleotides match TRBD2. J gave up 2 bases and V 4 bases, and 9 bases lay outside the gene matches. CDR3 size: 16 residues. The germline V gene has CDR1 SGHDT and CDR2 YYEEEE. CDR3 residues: CASSLRIAGVQETQYF. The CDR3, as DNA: TGTGCCAGCAGCCTAAGGATAGCGGGGGTACAAGAGACCCAGTACTTC.

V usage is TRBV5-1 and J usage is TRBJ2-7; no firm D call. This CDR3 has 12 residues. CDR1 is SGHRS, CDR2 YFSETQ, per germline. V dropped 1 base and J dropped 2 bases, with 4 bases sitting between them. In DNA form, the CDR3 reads TGCGCCAGCAGCTTGACTACCTACGAGCAGTACTTC. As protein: CASSLTTYEQYF.

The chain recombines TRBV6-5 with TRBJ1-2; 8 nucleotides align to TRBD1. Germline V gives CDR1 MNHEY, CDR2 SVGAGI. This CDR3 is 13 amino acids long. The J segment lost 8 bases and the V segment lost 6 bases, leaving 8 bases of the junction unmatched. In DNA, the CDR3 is TGTGCCAGCAGGGCACAGGGGGGAGGCGGCTACACCTTC. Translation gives CASRAQGGGGYTF.

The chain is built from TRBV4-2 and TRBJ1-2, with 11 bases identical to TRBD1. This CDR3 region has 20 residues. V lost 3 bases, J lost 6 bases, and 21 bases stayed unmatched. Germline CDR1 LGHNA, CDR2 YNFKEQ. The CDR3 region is CASSQATGFWTGGIYNGYTF. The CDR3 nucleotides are TGTGCCAGCAGCCAGGCTACGGGGTTCTGGACAGGGGGCATCTATAATGGCTACACCTTC.

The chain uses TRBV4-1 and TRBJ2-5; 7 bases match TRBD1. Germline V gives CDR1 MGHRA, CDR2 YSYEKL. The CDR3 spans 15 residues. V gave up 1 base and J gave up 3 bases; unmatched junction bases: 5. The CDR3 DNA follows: TGCGCCAGCAGCCAAGTGGGGACAGCGAAAGAGACCCAGTACTTC. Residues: CASSQVGTAKETQYF.

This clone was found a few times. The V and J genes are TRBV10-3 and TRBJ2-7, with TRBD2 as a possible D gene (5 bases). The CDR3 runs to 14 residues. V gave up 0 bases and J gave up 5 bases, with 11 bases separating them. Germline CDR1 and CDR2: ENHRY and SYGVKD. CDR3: CAISESRGNDEQYV. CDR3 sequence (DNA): TGTGCCATCAGTGAGTCTCGGGGTAACGACGAGCAGTACGTC.

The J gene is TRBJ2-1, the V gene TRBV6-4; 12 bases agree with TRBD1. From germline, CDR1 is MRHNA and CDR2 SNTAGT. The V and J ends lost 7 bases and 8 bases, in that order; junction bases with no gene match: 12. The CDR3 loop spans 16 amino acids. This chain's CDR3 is CASNRGGTGGMDEQFF. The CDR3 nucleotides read TGTGCCAGCAACCGCGGCGGGACAGGGGGCATGGATGAGCAGTTCTTC.

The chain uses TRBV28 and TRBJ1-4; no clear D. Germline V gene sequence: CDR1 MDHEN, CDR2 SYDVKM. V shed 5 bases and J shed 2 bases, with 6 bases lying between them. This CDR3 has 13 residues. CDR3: CASSPSTNEKLFF. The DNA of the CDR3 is TGTGCCAGCAGTCCTTCTACTAATGAAAAACTGTTTTTT.

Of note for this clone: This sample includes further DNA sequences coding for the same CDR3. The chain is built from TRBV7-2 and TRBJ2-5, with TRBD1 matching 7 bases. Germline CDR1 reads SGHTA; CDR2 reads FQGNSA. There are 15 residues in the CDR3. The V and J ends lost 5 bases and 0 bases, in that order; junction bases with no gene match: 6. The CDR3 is CASSPQTGYQETQYF. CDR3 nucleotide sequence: TGTGCCAGCAGCCCCCAGACAGGGTACCAAGAGACCCAGTACTTC.

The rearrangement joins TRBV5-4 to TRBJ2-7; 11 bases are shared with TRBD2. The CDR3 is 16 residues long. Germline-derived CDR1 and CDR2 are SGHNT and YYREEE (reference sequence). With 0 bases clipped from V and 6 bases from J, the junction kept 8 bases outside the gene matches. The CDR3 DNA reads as TGTGCCAGCAGCTTGGGACTAGCGGGGACCACTTCCGAGCAGTACTTC. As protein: CASSLGLAGTTSEQYF.

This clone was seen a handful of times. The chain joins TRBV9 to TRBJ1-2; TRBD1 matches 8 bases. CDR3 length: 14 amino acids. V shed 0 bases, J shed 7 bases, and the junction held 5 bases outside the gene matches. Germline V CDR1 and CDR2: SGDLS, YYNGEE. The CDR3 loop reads CASSVGDRGLGYTF. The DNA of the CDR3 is TGTGCCAGCAGCGTAGGTGACAGGGGACTTGGCTACACCTTC.

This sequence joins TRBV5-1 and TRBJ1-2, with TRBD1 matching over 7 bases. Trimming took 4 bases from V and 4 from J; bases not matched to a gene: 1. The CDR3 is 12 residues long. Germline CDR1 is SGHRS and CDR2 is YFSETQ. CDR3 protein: CASSRDSYGYTF. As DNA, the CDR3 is TGCGCCAGCAGCCGGGACAGCTATGGCTACACCTTC.

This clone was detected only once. CDR3 region: CASRNYLQGGYTF. CDR3 sequence (DNA): TGTGCCAGCAGAAACTATTTACAAGGAGGCTACACCTTC. The chain joins TRBV28 to TRBJ1-2; no definite D call. The germline gives CDR1 MDHEN, CDR2 SYDVKM. Trimming removed 6 bases from V and 8 bases from J, with 16 bases in between. The CDR3 spans 13 residues.

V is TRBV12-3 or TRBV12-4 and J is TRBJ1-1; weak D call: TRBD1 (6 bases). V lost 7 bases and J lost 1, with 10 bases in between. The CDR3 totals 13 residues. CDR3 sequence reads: CASKRGTNTEAFF. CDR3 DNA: TGTGCCAGCAAAAGGGGGACGAACACTGAAGCTTTCTTT.

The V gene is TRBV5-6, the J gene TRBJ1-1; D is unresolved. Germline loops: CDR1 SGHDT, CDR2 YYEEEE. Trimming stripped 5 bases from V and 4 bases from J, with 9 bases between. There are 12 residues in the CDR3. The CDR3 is CASRASTTEAFF. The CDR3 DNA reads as TGTGCCAGCAGGGCAAGTACCACTGAAGCTTTCTTT.

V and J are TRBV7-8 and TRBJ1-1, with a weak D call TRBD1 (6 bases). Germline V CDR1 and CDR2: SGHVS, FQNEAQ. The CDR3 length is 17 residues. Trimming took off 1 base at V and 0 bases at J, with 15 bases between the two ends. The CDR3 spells CASSLGGGGRMNTEAFF. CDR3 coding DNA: TGTGCCAGCAGCTTAGGGGGCGGGGGGCGAATGAACACTGAAGCTTTCTTT.

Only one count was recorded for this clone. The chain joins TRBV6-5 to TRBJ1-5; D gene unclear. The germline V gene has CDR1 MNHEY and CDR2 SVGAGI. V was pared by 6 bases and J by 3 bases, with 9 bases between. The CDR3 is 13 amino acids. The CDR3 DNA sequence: TGTGCCAGCAGATTTGACATCAATCAGCCCCAGCATTTT. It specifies CASRFDINQPQHF.

The CDR3 region is CASTKGPGQGYEQFF. CDR3 nucleotides: TGTGCCAGTACCAAAGGGCCGGGACAGGGCTATGAGCAGTTCTTC. The genes are TRBV19 and TRBJ2-1; 9 nucleotides align to TRBD1. In germline, CDR1 is LNHDA, CDR2 SQIVND (reference sequence). The CDR3 sequence is 15 residues long. The V segment lost 7 bases and the J segment 8 bases; nucleotides outside the gene matches: 12. Full variable domain (remainder filled in from reference TRBV19 and TRBJ2-1): DGGITQSPKYLFRKEGQNVTLSCEQNLNHDAMYWYRQDPGQGLRLIYYSQIVNDFQKGDIAEGYSVSREKKESFPLTVTSAQKNPTAFYLCASTKGPGQGYEQFFGPGTRLTVL.

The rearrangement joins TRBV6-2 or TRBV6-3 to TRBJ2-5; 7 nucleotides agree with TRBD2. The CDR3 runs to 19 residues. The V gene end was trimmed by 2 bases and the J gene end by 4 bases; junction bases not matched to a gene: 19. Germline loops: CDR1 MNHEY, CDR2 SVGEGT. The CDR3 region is CASSYVPREGRFPPETQYF. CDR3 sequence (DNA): TGTGCCAGCAGTTACGTCCCAAGGGAGGGTCGTTTTCCCCCAGAGACCCAGTACTTC.

DNA of the CDR3: TGTGCCAGCAGTCGAGACAGGACCTCGGGCTACACCTTC. It codes for CASSRDRTSGYTF. The rearrangement joins TRBV6-4 to TRBJ1-2, with D possibly matching TRBD1 (6 bases). The ends were cut back, 5 bases at V and 8 bases at J, with 15 bases in the middle. In germline, CDR1 is MRHNA, CDR2 SNTAGT. The CDR3 extends over 13 amino acids.

This CDR3 reads CAWRDRGESPLHF. The CDR3 DNA is TGTGCCTGGAGGGACAGGGGCGAGTCACCCCTCCACTTT. The chain couples TRBV30 to TRBJ1-6, with 9 bases fitting TRBD1. Trimming removed 3 bases from V and 10 bases from J; junction bases left unmatched: 4. CDR3 size: 13 residues. CDR1 and CDR2 from the germline V gene are GTSNPN and SVGIG (reference sequence). Drawing the rest from reference TRBV30 and TRBJ1-6, the complete variable domain is SQTIHQWPATLVQPVGSPLSLECTVEGTSNPNLYWYRQAAGRGLQLLFYSVGIGQISSEVPQNLSASRPQDRQFILSSKKLLLSDSGFYLCAWRDRGESPLHFGNGTRLTVT.

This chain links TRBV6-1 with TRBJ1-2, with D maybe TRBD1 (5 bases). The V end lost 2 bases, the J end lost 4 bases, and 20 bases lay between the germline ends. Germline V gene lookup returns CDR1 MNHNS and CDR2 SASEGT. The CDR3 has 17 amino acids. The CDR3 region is CASSESASGWGGYGYTF. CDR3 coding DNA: TGTGCCAGCAGTGAATCGGCCAGTGGTTGGGGCGGCTATGGCTACACCTTC.